The 8 T cell receptor beta chains below were found in one sample sequenced in a study of blood T cells in healthy people across ages. Using a J-beta primer mix together with a sample-barcoded 5' primer, a second PCR was run for roughly 6 to 11 cycles. One entry per CDR3 protein, called by TCRdb with MiXCR from the 5' RACE reads. The repertoire holds around 1.1 million distinct CDR3 sequences, with roughly two fifths as singletons. The source material was blood. The source is a man aged 18-30 years in good health.

V usage is TRBV7-2 and J usage is TRBJ2-3; 7 nucleotides align to TRBD2. The CDR3 runs to 15 residues. From germline, CDR1 is SGHTA and CDR2 FQGNSA. The junction had 12 bases not matched to a gene; V was cut back by 7 bases and J by 5 bases. Here the CDR3 DNA reads TGTGCCAGCACCCTCCGGGGGGAAGTTGTAGATACGCAGTATTTT. It translates to CASTLRGEVVDTQYF.

The rearrangement joins TRBV6-6 to TRBJ2-1, with TRBD2 matching over 11 bases. This CDR3 spans 17 amino acids. Germline V gives CDR1 MNHNY, CDR2 SVGAGI (reference sequence). V shed 2 bases, J shed 2 bases, and the junction held 5 bases outside the gene matches. DNA of the CDR3: TGTGCCAGCAGTTACACCGGGACTAGCGGAGCCTACAATGAGCAGTTCTTC. Protein product: CASSYTGTSGAYNEQFF.

This clonotype was seen more than once but under ten times. The V call is TRBV6-2 or TRBV6-3, the J call TRBJ1-1; no reliable D call. The germline V gene has CDR1 MNHEY and CDR2 SVGEGT. V was trimmed by 0 bases and J by 6 bases, leaving 8 bases between them. The CDR3 is 13 amino acids. This CDR3 is CASSYSDGAEAFF. The CDR3 nucleotides read TGTGCCAGCAGTTACTCGGACGGGGCTGAAGCTTTCTTT.

The rearrangement links TRBV2 to TRBJ2-3, with TRBD1 as a possible D gene (5 bases). Trimming stripped 4 bases from V and 6 bases from J, with 11 bases between. This CDR3 spans 13 amino acids. Germline V gene lookup returns CDR1 SNHLY and CDR2 FYNNEI. CDR3 residues: CASSVSRADTQYF. The CDR3 DNA sequence: TGTGCCAGCAGTGTCTCCAGGGCTGATACGCAGTATTTT.

With respect to this clonotype: A junction end diverges from the germline sequence, so it may reflect a read error. CDR3: CASNQDRRTTQYF. In DNA, the CDR3 is TGCGCCAGCAACCAAGATCGCCGGACTACCCAGTACTTC. The J gene is TRBJ2-5, the V gene TRBV4-1; tentatively, D is TRBD2 (5 bases). Germline V lookup: CDR1 MGHRA, CDR2 YSYEKL. The CDR3 runs to 13 residues.

V usage is TRBV5-1 and J usage is TRBJ2-5; possibly TRBD1 or TRBD2 for D (5 bases each). In germline, CDR1 is SGHRS, CDR2 YFSETQ. The CDR3 loop spans 13 amino acids. The V end was cut by 3 bases, the J end by 1 base, with 7 bases between. In nucleotides, the CDR3 is TGCGCCAGCAGCTGGGGGACCCAAGAGACCCAGTACTTC. It translates to CASSWGTQETQYF.

V usage is TRBV9 and J usage is TRBJ1-5; D is unclear. The CDR3 sequence is 16 residues long. Trimming pared 0 bases from V and 0 bases from J, leaving 10 bases between. Germline-derived CDR1 and CDR2 are SGDLS and YYNGEE. The CDR3 bases are TGTGCCAGCAGCGTAGATGGCAGCAATAGCAATCAGCCCCAGCATTTT. Translated: CASSVDGSNSNQPQHF.

V and J are TRBV7-2 and TRBJ2-3; 7 bases are a match to TRBD1. The germline V gene encodes CDR1 SGHTA and CDR2 FQGNSA. V shed 3 bases and J 4 bases; nucleotides not matched to a gene: 10. This CDR3 spans 16 amino acids. CDR3 amino acids: CASSLNEGAISDTQYF. The CDR3 DNA sequence: TGTGCCAGCAGCTTGAACGAGGGGGCCATCTCAGATACGCAGTATTTT. Combining the CDR3 with reference TRBV7-2 and TRBJ2-3 gives the whole variable domain GAGVSQSPSNKVTEKGKDVELRCDPISGHTALYWYRQSLGQGLEFLIYFQGNSAPDKSGLPSDRFSAERTGGSVSTLTIQRTQQEDSAVYLCASSLNEGAISDTQYFGPGTRLTVL.